Listed below are T cell receptor beta chains from one sample, sequenced in a study of T-cell reconstitution after alpha-beta-depleted transplantation in children. One entry per CDR3 protein results from TCRdb running MiXCR on the PCR reads. The sample has hundreds of thousands of distinct CDR3 sequences, about 12% seen once. Sequencing used PBMCs, obtained before TCRalphabeta/CD19-depleted stem cell transplant. These receptors came from a girl aged 2-10 years with congenital amegakaryocytic thrombocytopenia, due to receive a stem cell transplant. The CDR3 runs from the conserved cysteine through the conserved F or W. The D gene is left open where the match is weak. Clone size appears in some rows only: once, few, many, or a class for an expanded clone.

CDR3 protein: CASSFFPYNEQFF
CDR3 DNA: TGTGCCAGCAGTTTTTTCCCCTACAATGAGCAGTTCTTC
CDR3 length: 13
clone size: few
D gene: -
J gene: TRBJ2-1
V gene: TRBV27

CDR3 protein: CSARDLQRGGNEQFF
CDR3 DNA: TGCAGTGCTAGAGATTTGCAGCGGGGGGGGAATGAGCAGTTCTTC
CDR3 length: 15
clone size: many
D gene: TRBD2
J gene: TRBJ2-1
V gene: TRBV20-1

CDR3 protein: CSARGPSGSLDTQYF
CDR3 DNA: TGCAGTGCTAGAGGGCCTAGCGGGAGTTTAGATACGCAGTATTTT
CDR3 length: 15
clone size: many
D gene: TRBD2
J gene: TRBJ2-3
V gene: TRBV20-1

CDR3 protein: CASSFTGTNEQFF
CDR3 DNA: TGTGCCAGCAGCTTCACGGGGACAAATGAGCAGTTCTTC
CDR3 length: 13
clone size: few
D gene: -
J gene: TRBJ2-1
V gene: TRBV7-9

CDR3 protein: CSATRTSQETQYF
CDR3 DNA: TGCAGTGCTACCAGGACTTCTCAGGAGACCCAGTACTTC
CDR3 length: 13
clone size: -
D gene: -
J gene: TRBJ2-5
V gene: TRBV20-1

CDR3 protein: CSAERTSGGVPETQYF
CDR3 DNA: TGCAGTGCAGAACGGACTAGCGGGGGGGTCCCAGAGACCCAGTACTTC
CDR3 length: 16
clone size: many
D gene: TRBD2
J gene: TRBJ2-5
V gene: TRBV20-1

CDR3 protein: CSARDTSSSGDTQYF
CDR3 DNA: TGCAGTGCTAGAGATACTAGTTCATCAGGTGATACGCAGTATTTT
CDR3 length: 15
clone size: few
D gene: -
J gene: TRBJ2-3
V gene: TRBV20-1

CDR3 protein: CASSYGTGRNNEQFF
CDR3 DNA: TGTGCCAGCAGCTACGGGACGGGGAGAAACAATGAGCAGTTCTTC
CDR3 length: 15
clone size: many
D gene: -
J gene: TRBJ2-1
V gene: TRBV11-3

CDR3 protein: CASSLDEGPGNTIYF
CDR3 DNA: TGCGCCAGCAGCTTGGACGAAGGACCGGGAAACACCATATATTTT
CDR3 length: 15
clone size: -
D gene: -
J gene: TRBJ1-3
V gene: TRBV5-1

CDR3 protein: CAIMGASGASYEQYF
CDR3 DNA: TGTGCCATCATGGGGGCTAGCGGGGCCTCCTACGAGCAGTACTTC
CDR3 length: 15
clone size: many
D gene: TRBD2
J gene: TRBJ2-7
V gene: TRBV10-3

CDR3 protein: CASSRTGTSGRYYEQYF
CDR3 DNA: TGTGCCAGCAGCAGGACCGGGACTAGCGGGAGATACTACGAGCAGTACTTC
CDR3 length: 17
clone size: few
D gene: TRBD2
J gene: TRBJ2-7
V gene: TRBV12-3/TRBV12-4

CDR3 protein: CASSSPGRVETQYF
CDR3 DNA: TGTGCCAGCAGTTCGCCGGGGAGGGTCGAGACCCAGTACTTC
CDR3 length: 14
clone size: few
D gene: TRBD2
J gene: TRBJ2-5
V gene: TRBV28

CDR3 protein: CSARDRGRTHREQYF
CDR3 DNA: TGCAGTGCTAGAGATCGCGGGCGTACACATCGCGAGCAGTACTTC
CDR3 length: 15
clone size: many
D gene: -
J gene: TRBJ2-7
V gene: TRBV20-1

CDR3 protein: CASSDPGTYEQYF
CDR3 DNA: TGTGCCAGCAGCGATCCGGGCACCTACGAGCAGTACTTC
CDR3 length: 13
clone size: few
D gene: -
J gene: TRBJ2-7
V gene: TRBV9